The 25 T cell receptor beta chains below were found in one sample sequenced in a study of siplizumab effects on memory and regulatory T cells (dated by TCRdb to the late 2010s). The library was obtained by the immunoSEQ multiplex PCR assay. TCRdb mirrors the immuneACCESS table, restricted to in-frame sequences. Some clones are absent from its copies; in checked studies, under half trace to an unresolved V gene, and the reason for the others is unknown. The sample table shows under 140,000 clones, and around 90% are seen once. The ten largest clones add up to 1% to 1.5% of the sample. What was sequenced was CD4+ T cells sorted from blood. These receptors came from a human donor in good health.

This sequence joins TRBV10-1 and TRBJ2-7, with TRBD2 matching over 10 bases. Germline V gives CDR1 WNHNN, CDR2 SYGVQD (reference sequence). CDR3 length: 14 amino acids. J gave up 6 bases and V 10 bases, and 12 bases lay outside the gene matches. This CDR3 reads CATQREGPFGEQYF. CDR3 in DNA: TGCGCCACCCAGCGGGAGGGCCCTTTCGGCGAGCAGTACTTC.

The genes are TRBV5-6 and TRBJ2-5, with D possibly being TRBD2 (6 bases). CDR1 and CDR2 from the germline V gene are SGHDT and YYEEEE. V dropped 5 bases and J dropped 2 bases, with 16 bases sitting between them. The CDR3 covers 15 residues. In DNA, the CDR3 is TGTGCCAGCAGTCCAGGGCCTAGCGTTCAAGAGACCCAGTACTTC. Translation gives CASSPGPSVQETQYF.

This sequence joins TRBV7-2 and TRBJ1-1; D might be TRBD1 (6 bases). Germline lookup yields CDR1 SGHTA and CDR2 FQGNSA. The V end lost 2 bases, the J end lost 3 bases, and 10 bases lay between the germline ends. The length of the CDR3 is 14 residues. CDR3 in DNA: TGTGCCAGCAGCTTACAGGGGTTAGACACTGAAGCTTTCTTT. This encodes CASSLQGLDTEAFF.

This chain uses TRBV5-5 with TRBJ1-5; no clear D gene. Germline assignment: CDR1 SGHKS and CDR2 YYEKEE (reference sequence). This CDR3 is 15 amino acids long. V lost 4 bases and J 2 bases, leaving 13 bases between the germline ends. The CDR3 DNA reads as TGTGCCAGCAGCGAGTCGCAGGTTGGCAATCAGCCCCAGCATTTT. Its translation: CASSESQVGNQPQHF.

This clone was seen once. The chain employs TRBV5-1 and TRBJ2-7; D might be TRBD1 (6 bases). This CDR3 spans 13 amino acids. Trimming took 4 bases from V and 3 from J, leaving 11 bases between them. Germline values: CDR1 SGHRS, CDR2 YFSETQ. The CDR3, as DNA: TGCGCCAGCAGCCCAAGACAGGACTACGAGCAGTACTTC. Translating gives CASSPRQDYEQYF.

The rearrangement uses TRBV29-1 and TRBJ2-3; 10 positions agree with TRBD2. The CDR3 is made up of 15 amino acids. Trimming at V came to 6 bases and at J to 5 bases, leaving 11 bases not matched to a gene. Germline-derived CDR1 and CDR2 are SQVTM and ANQGSEA. CDR3 in amino acids: CSVASLAGVRDTQYF. In DNA, the CDR3 is TGCAGCGTGGCGTCGCTAGCGGGAGTCAGAGATACGCAGTATTTT.

This chain links TRBV5-6 with TRBJ1-6, with 9 bases that match TRBD1. Germline values: CDR1 SGHDT, CDR2 YYEEEE. The CDR3 totals 14 residues. Unmatched junction bases numbered 7, after V lost 6 bases and J lost 9 bases. For the CDR3, the DNA is TGTGCCAGCAACCTGGGACAGGGAGCTTCACCCCTCCACTTT. As protein: CASNLGQGASPLHF. Together with reference TRBV5-6 and TRBJ1-6, the CDR3 gives the full variable domain: DAGVTQSPTHLIKTRGQQVTLRCSPKSGHDTVSWYQQALGQGPQFIFQYYEEEERQRGNFPDRFSGHQFPNYSSELNVNALLLGDSALYLCASNLGQGASPLHFGNGTRLTVT.

The rearrangement uses TRBV9 and TRBJ2-7; 7 nucleotides align to TRBD1. CDR1 is SGDLS, CDR2 YYNGEE, per germline. The CDR3 consists of 14 residues. Trimming took 3 bases from V and 6 from J; bases not matched to a gene: 9. In DNA form, the CDR3 reads TGTGCCAGCAGCGCCCGATCGACAGGGTCCGAGCAGTACTTC. This encodes CASSARSTGSEQYF.

V is TRBV27 and J is TRBJ1-1; D gene ambiguous. The CDR3 loop spans 14 amino acids. Trimming pared 5 bases from V and 1 base from J, leaving 11 bases between. Germline CDR1 MNHEY, CDR2 SMNVEV (reference sequence). The CDR3 protein is CASSEGGKNTEAFF. In DNA form, the CDR3 reads TGTGCCAGCAGTGAGGGAGGGAAGAACACTGAAGCTTTCTTT.

The CDR3 coding sequence is TGTGCCAGCAGTGACTCTGGCATAAGCGGGGGGGCCTGGAAAAACATTCAGTACTTC. It yields the protein CASSDSGISGGAWKNIQYF. The gene calls are TRBV6-4 and TRBJ2-4; 10 bases fit TRBD2. Germline CDR1 and CDR2: MRHNA and SNTAGT. The CDR3 runs 19 residues. V was pared by 0 bases and J by 4 bases, with 12 bases of the junction left unmatched.

The chain has TRBV9 and TRBJ2-5; 7 positions match TRBD2. Germline values: CDR1 SGDLS, CDR2 YYNGEE. The length of the CDR3 is 15 residues. Trimming at V came to 6 bases and at J to 5 bases, leaving 13 bases not matched to a gene. The CDR3 DNA reads TGTGCCAGCACCGGGGGAGCGGGAAAGTGGGAGACCCAGTACTTC. Its protein product is CASTGGAGKWETQYF.

J is TRBJ1-1 and V is TRBV6-1; D perhaps matches TRBD1 (5 bases). CDR3 length: 13 amino acids. V was cut by 5 bases and J by 1 base, with 8 bases left in between. In germline, CDR1 is MNHNS, CDR2 SASEGT. CDR3: CASSWGRNTEAFF. DNA for the CDR3: TGTGCCAGCAGTTGGGGCAGGAACACTGAAGCTTTCTTT.

This clone was counted a single time. This rearrangement joins TRBV9 to TRBJ1-1; maybe TRBD1 (6 bases). This CDR3 has 14 amino acids. Germline V CDR1 and CDR2: SGDLS, YYNGEE. V dropped 4 bases and J dropped 3 bases, with 13 bases sitting between them. As DNA, the CDR3 is TGTGCCAGCAGCCTAACAGGGTTCGACACTGAAGCTTTCTTT. This gives the protein CASSLTGFDTEAFF.

V and J are TRBV29-1 and TRBJ2-2, with TRBD1 as a possible D gene (5 bases). Trimming stripped 6 bases from V and 4 bases from J, with 18 bases between. Germline V CDR1 and CDR2: SQVTM, ANQGSEA. The CDR3 runs to 15 residues. The CDR3 DNA sequence: TGCAGCGTGTCCCCCGGACATTCCATCACCGGGGAGCTGTTTTTT. This encodes CSVSPGHSITGELFF.

The chain recombines TRBV2 with TRBJ2-7; D possibly corresponds to TRBD1 (5 bases). There are 14 residues in the CDR3. Germline CDR1 reads SNHLY; CDR2 reads FYNNEI. Trimming took off 9 bases at V and 5 bases at J, with 20 bases between the two ends. The CDR3 nucleotides are TGTGCCAGTACACGGACAAGGCCGCAGAACGAGCAGTACTTC. This encodes CASTRTRPQNEQYF.

In its sample, this clone was seen a few times. CDR3 sequence reads: CASSPTRGVGTEAFF. The CDR3 nucleotides are TGTGCCAGCAGCCCTACGAGGGGCGTAGGGACTGAAGCTTTCTTT. V usage is TRBV11-2 and J usage is TRBJ1-1, with D possibly matching TRBD1 (5 bases). Trimming cost V 5 bases and J 5 bases, with 18 bases left between them. Per germline, CDR1 SGHAT and CDR2 FQNNGV. This CDR3 region has 15 residues.

The chain links TRBV4-1 to TRBJ2-7; a possible D gene is TRBD2 (6 bases). The CDR3 totals 14 residues. Germline CDR1 reads MGHRA; CDR2 reads YSYEKL. Trimming shortened V by 4 bases and J by 1 base, and 11 bases separated the two germline ends. The CDR3 loop is CASSPPGESYEQYF. The CDR3 bases are TGCGCCAGCAGCCCCCCGGGAGAGTCCTACGAGCAGTACTTC.

This clone was seen once. J is TRBJ1-4 and V is TRBV18; the D gene is possibly TRBD1 (5 bases). CDR1 and CDR2 from the germline V gene are KGHSH and LQKENI. The V end lost 3 bases, the J end lost 1 base, and 6 bases lay between the germline ends. There are 14 residues in the CDR3. The CDR3 protein is CASSPGGTNEKLFF. CDR3 DNA sequence: TGTGCCAGCTCACCCGGGGGAACTAATGAAAAACTGTTTTTT. The full variable domain, its missing parts supplied by reference TRBV18 and TRBJ1-4, is NAGVMQNPRHLVRRRGQEARLRCSPMKGHSHVYWYRQLPEEGLKFMVYLQKENIIDESGMPKERFSAEFPKEGPSILRIQQVVRGDSAAYFCASSPGGTNEKLFFGSGTQLSVL.

The V and J genes are TRBV4-1 and TRBJ2-2; 9 nucleotides line up with TRBD2. CDR3 size: 17 residues. Germline V gives CDR1 MGHRA, CDR2 YSYEKL. With V trimmed by 8 bases and J by 3 bases, 13 bases remained unmatched. The CDR3 sequence: CASHPGLAGLDTGELFF. CDR3 bases: TGCGCCAGCCATCCGGGACTAGCTGGTTTGGACACCGGGGAGCTGTTTTTT.

This chain links TRBV5-1 with TRBJ1-4, with TRBD1 matching 7 bases. Germline values: CDR1 SGHRS, CDR2 YFSETQ. CDR3 length equals 15 residues. Unmatched junction bases numbered 7, after V lost 0 bases and J lost 8 bases. In DNA, the CDR3 is TGCGCCAGCAGCTTGGGATCGACAGGGCGGGAAAAACTGTTTTTT. Its protein is CASSLGSTGREKLFF.

The rearrangement joins TRBV7-8 to TRBJ2-2; 8 nucleotides align to TRBD2. The CDR3 length is 15 residues. After removal of 3 bases from V and 4 bases from J, the junction contained 4 bases not matched to a gene. Germline CDR1 and CDR2: SGHVS and FQNEAQ. The CDR3 spells CASSFGGAATGELFF. The CDR3 DNA reads as TGTGCCAGCAGCTTCGGGGGGGCGGCCACCGGGGAGCTGTTTTTT.

This clone was detected only once. The V call is TRBV29-1, the J call TRBJ1-1; D is possibly TRBD1 (6 bases). Trimming pared 7 bases from V and 1 base from J, leaving 13 bases between. The CDR3 runs to 13 residues. CDR1 is SQVTM and CDR2 is ANQGSEA in the germline V gene. The CDR3 sequence: CSGYRDPNTEAFF. The DNA for the CDR3 is TGCAGCGGATACAGGGACCCGAACACTGAAGCTTTCTTT.

Concerning this clone: An end of the junction differs from the germline gene, which may be a read error. The V gene is TRBV7-7, the J gene TRBJ2-5, with a tentative D call TRBD2 (5 bases). This CDR3 has 14 amino acids. CDR1 is SSHAT and CDR2 is FNYEAQ in the germline V gene (reference sequence). The CDR3 reads CASSLDGVYKTQYF. Here the CDR3 DNA reads TGTGCTAGCAGCTTAGACGGGGTATACAAGACCCAGTACTTC. Looking up the rest from reference TRBV7-7 and TRBJ2-5 gives the full variable domain: GAGVSQSPRYKVTKRGQDVTLRCDPISSHATLYWYQQALGQGPEFLTYFNYEAQPDKSGLPSDRFSAERPEGSISTLTIQRTEQRDSAMYRCASSLDGVYKTQYFGPGTRLLVL.

CDR3 DNA: TGCGCCAGCAGCCTCCGACCCCTTGTCGAGGGGAACTATGGCTACACCTTC. This gives the protein CASSLRPLVEGNYGYTF. The chain couples TRBV4-1 to TRBJ1-2, with D maybe TRBD1 (5 bases). Trimming took off 4 bases at V and 2 bases at J, with 20 bases between the two ends. CDR3 length equals 17 residues. CDR1 and CDR2 from the germline V gene are MGHRA and YSYEKL.

This chain links TRBV19 with TRBJ1-2, with TRBD1 identical over 11 bases. Trimming took 7 bases from V and 6 from J; bases not matched to a gene: 7. The CDR3 covers 14 residues. CDR1 and CDR2 from the germline V gene are LNHDA and SQIVND (reference sequence). CDR3 in DNA: TGTGCCAGTATCCGGACAGGGGGCAGAAATGGCTACACCTTC. Translation gives CASIRTGGRNGYTF.